These 20 T cell receptor beta chains share one sample of origin, sequenced in a study of cytomegalovirus exposure and HLA in healthy donors. PCR involved 60 Vbeta and 13 Jbeta primers. TCRdb's table, derived via immunoSEQ multiplex PCR, lists solely in-frame clones and lacks some. The sample totals 100,000 to 150,000 clones; its top ten clones hold under 3.5%. Sequences were obtained from PBMCs. The source is a man under 40 in good health and CMV-seronegative.

The chain recombines TRBV18 with TRBJ2-3; 7 nucleotides match TRBD2. Trimming cost V 2 bases and J 0 bases; bases outside gene matches: 5. The CDR3 runs to 16 residues. The V gene's germline CDR1 is KGHSH and CDR2 LQKENI. The CDR3 nucleotides are TGTGCCAGCTCACCAAGACTAGCTGACAGCACAGATACGCAGTATTTT. This codes for CASSPRLADSTDTQYF.

The J gene is TRBJ2-3, the V gene TRBV4-2; 12 bases are a match to TRBD2. The CDR3 length is 17 residues. Unmatched junction bases numbered 8, after V lost 2 bases and J lost 5 bases. CDR1 and CDR2 from the germline V gene are LGHNA and YNFKEQ. The CDR3 here is CASSQRLAGGEGDTQYF. The CDR3 DNA sequence: TGTGCCAGCAGCCAAAGGCTAGCGGGAGGGGAAGGAGATACGCAGTATTTT.

The chain joins TRBV19 to TRBJ2-7, with D perhaps TRBD2 (5 bases). The CDR3 consists of 13 residues. Deletions cut 6 bases from V and 1 base from J, with 10 bases between. Germline V gives CDR1 LNHDA, CDR2 SQIVND (reference sequence). CDR3 sequence reads: CASRRESSYEQYF. CDR3 DNA: TGTGCCAGTAGGAGGGAGTCTTCCTACGAGCAGTACTTC.

The chain has TRBV7-9 and TRBJ2-1; 10 bases are a match to TRBD2. Germline CDR1 SEHNR, CDR2 FQNEAQ (reference sequence). The CDR3 totals 16 residues. The V gene end was trimmed by 5 bases and the J gene end by 8 bases; junction bases not matched to a gene: 12. CDR3 sequence (DNA): TGTGCCAGCAGCCCACGGCTAGCGGGAGATTCAGATGAGCAGTTCTTC. Its protein is CASSPRLAGDSDEQFF.

The chain recombines TRBV28 with TRBJ2-7, with D possibly TRBD2 on 5 matching bases. V dropped 2 bases and J dropped 2 bases, with 10 bases sitting between them. Germline V gene lookup returns CDR1 MDHEN and CDR2 SYDVKM. The CDR3 sequence is 14 residues long. As DNA, the CDR3 is TGTGCCAGCAGTTTAGATCGAGGGCCCTACGAGCAGTACTTC. It is translated as CASSLDRGPYEQYF.

This chain uses TRBV28 with TRBJ2-7; 8 nucleotides agree with TRBD1. The CDR3 extends over 15 amino acids. Germline trimming cut 5 bases from V and 2 bases from J; bases unmatched to any gene: 8. CDR1 and CDR2 from the germline V gene are MDHEN and SYDVKM. CDR3 in amino acids: CASSPRTGNPYEQYF. The CDR3 region has the DNA TGTGCCAGCAGTCCCCGGACAGGGAACCCCTACGAGCAGTACTTC. The whole variable domain, remainder taken from reference TRBV28 and TRBJ2-7, is DVKVTQSSRYLVKRTGEKVFLECVQDMDHENMFWYRQDPGLGLRLIYFSYDVKMKEKGDIPEGYSVSREKKERFSLILESASTNQTSMYLCASSPRTGNPYEQYFGPGTRLTVT.

The V and J genes are TRBV7-2 and TRBJ1-2, with D possibly TRBD1 on 6 matching bases. The germline V gene has CDR1 SGHTA and CDR2 FQGNSA. This CDR3 contains 16 residues. With 5 bases removed from V and 2 bases from J, the gap between germline ends came to 18 bases. The CDR3 sequence is CASSPLLRGINYGYTF. The CDR3 nucleotides are TGTGCCAGCAGCCCTCTCCTGAGGGGGATAAACTATGGCTACACCTTC.

The chain combines TRBV19 with TRBJ1-2, with D possibly being TRBD1 (5 bases). The ends were cut back, 9 bases at V and 4 bases at J, with 15 bases in the middle. The CDR3 contains 13 residues. The germline gives CDR1 LNHDA, CDR2 SQIVND (reference sequence). The CDR3 bases are TGTGCCAGCCGCATGCAGGGAAGCTATGGCTACACCTTC. Amino acid sequence: CASRMQGSYGYTF.

The rearrangement links TRBV7-2 to TRBJ2-7, with 9 bases that match TRBD1. Germline CDR1 and CDR2: SGHTA and FQGNSA. CDR3 length: 14 residues. V was pared by 5 bases and J by 5 bases, with 7 bases of the junction left unmatched. CDR3 DNA: TGTGCCAGCAGCCCTCGACAGGGGGGGAACGAGCAGTACTTC. Its translation: CASSPRQGGNEQYF.

For this clone: Other nucleotide sequences in the sample specify the same CDR3. The rearrangement uses TRBV6-6 and TRBJ1-6; D gene ambiguous. The CDR3 is 12 amino acids. Germline V gene lookup returns CDR1 MNHNY and CDR2 SVGAGI (reference sequence). Trimming took off 3 bases at V and 7 bases at J, with 4 bases between the two ends. The CDR3 is CASSYPNSPLHF. CDR3 nucleotides: TGTGCCAGCAGTTATCCAAATTCACCCCTCCACTTT.

The chain employs TRBV18 and TRBJ2-7, with D unresolved. Germline V gives CDR1 KGHSH, CDR2 LQKENI. V was trimmed by 1 base and J by 2 bases, leaving 9 bases between them. The CDR3 is made up of 14 amino acids. CDR3 DNA: TGTGCCAGCTCACCACGGGCAGCCACCTACGAGCAGTACTTC. Translating it yields CASSPRAATYEQYF.

This chain uses TRBV7-9 with TRBJ2-1; 8 bases align to TRBD2. CDR3 size: 15 residues. J gave up 8 bases and V 2 bases, and 8 bases lay outside the gene matches. Germline V gives CDR1 SEHNR, CDR2 FQNEAQ (reference sequence). DNA for the CDR3: TGTGCCAGCAGCTTATCACTAGCGGAACTAGATGAGCAGTTCTTC. Translating gives CASSLSLAELDEQFF.

The chain carries TRBV28 and TRBJ1-5, with D tentatively TRBD1 (5 bases). Germline lookup yields CDR1 MDHEN and CDR2 SYDVKM. The CDR3 contains 13 residues. The germline V and J ends were trimmed by 11 bases and 0 bases, with 11 bases remaining between them. The CDR3 DNA reads as TGTGCCGGGGCGACTTTTAGCAATCAGCCCCAGCATTTT. Translated: CAGATFSNQPQHF.

The CDR3 spells CASSLSSDSDGYTF. Here the CDR3 DNA reads TGTGCCAGCTCACTCTCGTCGGACAGCGATGGCTACACCTTC. The chain links TRBV18 to TRBJ1-2; D perhaps matches TRBD1 (6 bases). The V gene lost 4 bases and the J gene lost 6 bases, with 15 bases spanning the gap. CDR3 length: 14 residues. In germline, CDR1 is KGHSH, CDR2 LQKENI.

This chain uses TRBV2 with TRBJ2-1, with D possibly matching TRBD2 (5 bases). This CDR3 contains 12 residues. CDR1 is SNHLY and CDR2 is FYNNEI in the germline V gene. The ends were cut back, 8 bases at V and 5 bases at J, with 10 bases in the middle. DNA for the CDR3: TGTGCCAGCGGGTGGGAGAACAATGAGCAGTTCTTC. Protein sequence: CASGWENNEQFF. The variable domain in full, completed from reference TRBV2 and TRBJ2-1, reads EPEVTQTPSHQVTQMGQEVILRCVPISNHLYFYWYRQILGQKVEFLVSFYNNEISEKSEIFDDQFSVERPDGSNFTLKIRSTKLEDSAMYFCASGWENNEQFFGPGTRLTVL.

As for this clone: Mismatch with germline at one junction end may stem from a read error. The genes are TRBV2 and TRBJ2-3, with D tentatively TRBD1 (7 bases). Per the germline V gene, CDR1 is SNHLY and CDR2 is FYNNEI. This CDR3 contains 13 residues. CDR3 bases: TGTGCCAGCTGGGACAGCGGGTCAGATACGCGGTATTTT. It translates to CASWDSGSDTRYF.

The chain uses TRBV4-3 and TRBJ2-7; D remains ambiguous. Between the trimmed V and J ends, which lost 0 bases and 4 bases, there was a span of 10 bases. Germline CDR1 and CDR2: LGHNA and YSLEER. The CDR3 sequence is 14 residues long. The DNA of the CDR3 is TGCGCCAGCAGCCAAGATCATAGTTTTTACGAGCAGTACTTC. It is translated as CASSQDHSFYEQYF.

The V gene is TRBV6-1, the J gene TRBJ2-5; the match to TRBD2 covers 7 bases. The V and J ends lost 6 bases and 3 bases, in that order; junction bases with no gene match: 4. The CDR3 contains 13 residues. Germline loops: CDR1 MNHNS, CDR2 SASEGT. The CDR3, as DNA: TGTGCCAGCAGCGGGAGGAACGAAGAGACCCAGTACTTC. Its translation: CASSGRNEETQYF.

The chain combines TRBV10-3 with TRBJ2-1; 13 bases are shared with TRBD2. From germline, CDR1 is ENHRY and CDR2 SYGVKD. V lost 7 bases to trimming and J lost 8 bases; unmatched junction nucleotides: 8. This CDR3 comprises 15 residues. CDR3 in DNA: TGTGCCATCAACGGACTAGCGGGAGTCGGCGATGAGCAGTTCTTC. It encodes CAINGLAGVGDEQFF.

CDR3 amino acids: CASSEDGAVGSPLHF. Written as DNA, the CDR3 is TGTGCCAGCAGTGAAGATGGGGCAGTGGGGTCACCCCTCCACTTT. This chain uses TRBV6-1 with TRBJ1-6, with a weak D call TRBD1 (5 bases). The length of the CDR3 is 15 residues. The V and J ends lost 1 base and 10 bases respectively, with 14 bases between them. Germline lookup yields CDR1 MNHNS and CDR2 SASEGT.